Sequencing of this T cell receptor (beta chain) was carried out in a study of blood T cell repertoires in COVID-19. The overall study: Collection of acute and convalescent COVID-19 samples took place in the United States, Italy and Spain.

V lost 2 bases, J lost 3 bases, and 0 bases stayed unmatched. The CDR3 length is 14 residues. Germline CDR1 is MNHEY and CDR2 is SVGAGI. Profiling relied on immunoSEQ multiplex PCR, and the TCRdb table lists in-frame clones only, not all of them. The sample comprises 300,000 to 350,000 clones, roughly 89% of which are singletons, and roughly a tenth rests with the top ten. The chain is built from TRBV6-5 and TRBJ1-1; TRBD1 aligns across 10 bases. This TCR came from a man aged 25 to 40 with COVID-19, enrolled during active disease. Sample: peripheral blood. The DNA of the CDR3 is TGTGCCAGCAGTTACGACAGGGGGCACACTGAAGCTTTCTTT. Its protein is CASSYDRGHTEAFF.